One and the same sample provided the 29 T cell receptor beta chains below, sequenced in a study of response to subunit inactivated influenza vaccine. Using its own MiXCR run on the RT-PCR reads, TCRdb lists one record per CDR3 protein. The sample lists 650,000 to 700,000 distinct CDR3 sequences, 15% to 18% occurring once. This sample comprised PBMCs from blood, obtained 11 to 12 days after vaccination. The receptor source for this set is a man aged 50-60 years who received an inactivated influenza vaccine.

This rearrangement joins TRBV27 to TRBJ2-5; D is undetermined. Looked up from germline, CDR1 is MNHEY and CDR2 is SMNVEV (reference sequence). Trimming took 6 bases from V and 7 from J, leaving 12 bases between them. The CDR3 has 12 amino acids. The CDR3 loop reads CASSPLFGTQYF. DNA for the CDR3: TGTGCCAGCAGCCCCCTATTTGGGACCCAGTACTTC.

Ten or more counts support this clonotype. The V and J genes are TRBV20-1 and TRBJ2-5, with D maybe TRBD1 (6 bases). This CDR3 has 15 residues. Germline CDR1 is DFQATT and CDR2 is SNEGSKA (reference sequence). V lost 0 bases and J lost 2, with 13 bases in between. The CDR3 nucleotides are TGCAGTGCTAGAGATTCGCAGGACAGTCAAGAGACCCAGTACTTC. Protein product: CSARDSQDSQETQYF.

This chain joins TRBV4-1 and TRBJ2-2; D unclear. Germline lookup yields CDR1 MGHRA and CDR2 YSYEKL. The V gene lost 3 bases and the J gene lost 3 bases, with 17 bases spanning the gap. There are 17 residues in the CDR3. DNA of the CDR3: TGCGCCAGCAGCCAGGGCCTGGTATACCCCGACACCGGGGAGCTGTTTTTT. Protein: CASSQGLVYPDTGELFF.

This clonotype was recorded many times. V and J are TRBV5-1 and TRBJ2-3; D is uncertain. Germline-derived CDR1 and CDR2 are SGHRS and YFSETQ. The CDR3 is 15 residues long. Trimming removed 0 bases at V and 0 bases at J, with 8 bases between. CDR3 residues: CASSLGGFSTDTQYF. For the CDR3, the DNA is TGCGCCAGCAGCTTGGGGGGATTTAGCACAGATACGCAGTATTTT.

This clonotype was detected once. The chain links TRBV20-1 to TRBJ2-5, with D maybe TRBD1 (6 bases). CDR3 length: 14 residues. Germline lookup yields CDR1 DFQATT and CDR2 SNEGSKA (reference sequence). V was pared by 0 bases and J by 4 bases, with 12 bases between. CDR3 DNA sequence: TGCAGTGCTAGAGATCCCAGGGGAAGAGAGACCCAGTACTTC. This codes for CSARDPRGRETQYF.

DNA of the CDR3: TGCGCCAGCAGCGTGAGACAGGGGGCGAGTCAGCCCCAGCATTTT. The encoded protein is CASSVRQGASQPQHF. The chain couples TRBV5-1 to TRBJ1-5; 10 nucleotides match TRBD1. J lost 6 bases, V lost 4 bases, and 7 bases had no gene match. Germline CDR1 and CDR2: SGHRS and YFSETQ. The CDR3 spans 15 residues.

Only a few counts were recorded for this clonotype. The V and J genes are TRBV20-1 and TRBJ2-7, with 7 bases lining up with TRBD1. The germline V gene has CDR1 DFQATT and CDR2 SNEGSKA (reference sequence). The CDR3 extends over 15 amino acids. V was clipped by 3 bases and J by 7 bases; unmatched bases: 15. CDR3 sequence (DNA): TGCAGTGCTAGGGGAGTGGGGACAGAAACGGAAGAGCAGTACTTC. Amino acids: CSARGVGTETEEQYF.

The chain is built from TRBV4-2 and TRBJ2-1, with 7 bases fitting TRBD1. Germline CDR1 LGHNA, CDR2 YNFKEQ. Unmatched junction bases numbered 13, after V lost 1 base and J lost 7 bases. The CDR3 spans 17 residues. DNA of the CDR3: TGTGCCAGCAGCCAAGGTTGGGCGGACAGGAGCTCGAATGAGCAGTTCTTC. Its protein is CASSQGWADRSSNEQFF.

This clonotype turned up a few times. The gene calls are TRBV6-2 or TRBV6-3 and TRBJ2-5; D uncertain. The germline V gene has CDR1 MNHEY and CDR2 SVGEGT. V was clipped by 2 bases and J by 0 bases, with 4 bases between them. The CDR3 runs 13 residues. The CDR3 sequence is CASSYVDQETQYF. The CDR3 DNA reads TGTGCCAGCAGTTACGTTGACCAAGAGACCCAGTACTTC.

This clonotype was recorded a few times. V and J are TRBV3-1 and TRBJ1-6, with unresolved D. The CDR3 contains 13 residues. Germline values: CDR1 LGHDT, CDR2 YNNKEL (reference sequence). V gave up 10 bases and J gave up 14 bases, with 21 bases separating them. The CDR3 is CATSRQTTGTLHF. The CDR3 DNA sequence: TGTGCCACTTCGAGGCAGACAACCGGAACCCTCCACTTT.

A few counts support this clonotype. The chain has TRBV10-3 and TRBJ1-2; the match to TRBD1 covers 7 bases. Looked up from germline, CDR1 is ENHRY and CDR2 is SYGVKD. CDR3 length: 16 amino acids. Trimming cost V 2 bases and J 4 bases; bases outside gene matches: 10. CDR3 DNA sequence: TGTGCCATCAGTGAGCCGGGACAGATTCGATTCTATGGCTACACCTTC. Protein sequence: CAISEPGQIRFYGYTF.

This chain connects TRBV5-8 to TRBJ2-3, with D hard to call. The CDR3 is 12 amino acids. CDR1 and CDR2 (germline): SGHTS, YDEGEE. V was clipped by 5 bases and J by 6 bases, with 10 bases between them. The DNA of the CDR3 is TGTGCCAGCAGGGTGGGGTTGGATACGCAGTATTTT. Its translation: CASRVGLDTQYF.

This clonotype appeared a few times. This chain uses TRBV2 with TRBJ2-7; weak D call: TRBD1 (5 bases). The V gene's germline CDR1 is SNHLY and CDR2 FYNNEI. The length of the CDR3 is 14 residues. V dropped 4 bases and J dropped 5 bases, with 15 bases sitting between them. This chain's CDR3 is CASSGLSRVNEQYF. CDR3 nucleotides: TGTGCCAGCAGTGGCTTAAGCAGGGTCAACGAGCAGTACTTC.

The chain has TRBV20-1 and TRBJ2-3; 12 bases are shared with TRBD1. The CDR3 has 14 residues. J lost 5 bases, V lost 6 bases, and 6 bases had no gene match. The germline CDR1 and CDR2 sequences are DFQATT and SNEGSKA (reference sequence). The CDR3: CSAEGTGGGDTQYF. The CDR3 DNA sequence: TGCAGTGCGGAAGGGACAGGGGGCGGAGATACGCAGTATTTT.

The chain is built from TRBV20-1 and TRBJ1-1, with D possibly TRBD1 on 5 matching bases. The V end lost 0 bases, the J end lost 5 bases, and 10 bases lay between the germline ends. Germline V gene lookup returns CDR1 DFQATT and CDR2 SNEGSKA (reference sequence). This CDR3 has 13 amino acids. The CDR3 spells CSAREGVGTEAFF. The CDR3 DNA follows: TGCAGTGCTAGAGAAGGGGTTGGGACTGAAGCTTTCTTT.

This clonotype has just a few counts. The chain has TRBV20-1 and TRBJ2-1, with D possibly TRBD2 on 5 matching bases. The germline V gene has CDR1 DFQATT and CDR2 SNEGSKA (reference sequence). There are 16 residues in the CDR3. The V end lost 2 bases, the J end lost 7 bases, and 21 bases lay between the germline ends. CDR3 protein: CSARLPMWGRGNEQFF. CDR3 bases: TGCAGTGCTAGATTGCCTATGTGGGGTAGAGGGAATGAGCAGTTCTTC.

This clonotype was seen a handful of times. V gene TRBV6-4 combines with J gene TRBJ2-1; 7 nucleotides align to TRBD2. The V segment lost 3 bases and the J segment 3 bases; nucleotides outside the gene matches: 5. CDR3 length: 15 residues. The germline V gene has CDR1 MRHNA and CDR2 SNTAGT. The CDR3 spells CASSEGRGDYNEQFF. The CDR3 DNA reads TGTGCCAGCAGTGAAGGGAGGGGCGACTACAATGAGCAGTTCTTC.

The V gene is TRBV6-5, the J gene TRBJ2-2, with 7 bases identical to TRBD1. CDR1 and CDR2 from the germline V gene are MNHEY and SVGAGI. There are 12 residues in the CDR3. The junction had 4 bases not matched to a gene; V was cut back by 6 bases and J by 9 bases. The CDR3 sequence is CASRDRVRELFF. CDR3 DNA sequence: TGTGCCAGCAGAGACAGGGTTAGGGAGCTGTTTTTT.

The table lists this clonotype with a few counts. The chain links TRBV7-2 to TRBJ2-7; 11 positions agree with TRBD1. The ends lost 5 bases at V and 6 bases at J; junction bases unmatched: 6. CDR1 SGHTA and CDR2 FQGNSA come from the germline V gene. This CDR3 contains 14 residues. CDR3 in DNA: TGTGCCAGCAGCAAAGTCGGGACAGGGGGCGAGCAGTACTTC. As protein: CASSKVGTGGEQYF.

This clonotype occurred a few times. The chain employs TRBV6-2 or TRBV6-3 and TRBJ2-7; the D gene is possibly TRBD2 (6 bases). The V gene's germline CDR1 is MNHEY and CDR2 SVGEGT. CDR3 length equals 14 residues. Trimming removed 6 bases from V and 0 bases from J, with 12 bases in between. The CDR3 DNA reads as TGTGCCAGCAGAGACTTCGGGAGCTCCTACGAGCAGTACTTC. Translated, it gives CASRDFGSSYEQYF.

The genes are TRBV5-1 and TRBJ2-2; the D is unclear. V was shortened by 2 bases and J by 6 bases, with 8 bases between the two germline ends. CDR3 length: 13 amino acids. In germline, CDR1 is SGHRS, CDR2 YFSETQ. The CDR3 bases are TGCGCCAGCAGCTTTAAAGGACCCGGGGAGCTGTTTTTT. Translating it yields CASSFKGPGELFF.

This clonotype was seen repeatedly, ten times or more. The CDR3 loop reads CSAYPGTGHYEQYF. DNA for the CDR3: TGCAGTGCTTACCCCGGGACAGGGCACTACGAGCAGTACTTC. The genes are TRBV20-1 and TRBJ2-7; 9 positions match TRBD1. V shed 5 bases, J shed 3 bases, and the junction held 8 bases outside the gene matches. The CDR3 has 14 amino acids. The germline V gene has CDR1 DFQATT and CDR2 SNEGSKA (reference sequence).

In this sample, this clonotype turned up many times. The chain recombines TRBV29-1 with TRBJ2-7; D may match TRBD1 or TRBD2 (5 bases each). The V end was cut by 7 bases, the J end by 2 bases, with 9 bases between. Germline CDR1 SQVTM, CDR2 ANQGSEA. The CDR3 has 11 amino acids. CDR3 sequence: CSGQGPYEQYF. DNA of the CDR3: TGCAGCGGTCAGGGACCCTACGAGCAGTACTTC.

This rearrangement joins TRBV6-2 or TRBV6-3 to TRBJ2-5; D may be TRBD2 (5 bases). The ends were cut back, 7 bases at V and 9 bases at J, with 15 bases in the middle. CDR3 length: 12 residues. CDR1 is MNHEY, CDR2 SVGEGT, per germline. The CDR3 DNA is TGTGCCAGCAAAACCACAACGAGGGCCCAGTACTTC. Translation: CASKTTTRAQYF.

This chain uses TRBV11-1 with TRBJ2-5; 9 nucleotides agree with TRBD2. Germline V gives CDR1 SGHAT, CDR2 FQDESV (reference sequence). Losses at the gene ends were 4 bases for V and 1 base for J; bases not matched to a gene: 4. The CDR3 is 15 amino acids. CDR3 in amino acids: CASSSGLATQETQYF. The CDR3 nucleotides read TGTGCCAGCAGCTCCGGACTAGCGACCCAAGAGACCCAGTACTTC.

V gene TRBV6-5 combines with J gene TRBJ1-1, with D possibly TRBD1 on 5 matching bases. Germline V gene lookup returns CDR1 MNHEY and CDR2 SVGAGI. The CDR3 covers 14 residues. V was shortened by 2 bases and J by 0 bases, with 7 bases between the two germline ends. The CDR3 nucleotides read TGTGCCAGCAGTTACGGGACGGTGAACACTGAAGCTTTCTTT. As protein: CASSYGTVNTEAFF.

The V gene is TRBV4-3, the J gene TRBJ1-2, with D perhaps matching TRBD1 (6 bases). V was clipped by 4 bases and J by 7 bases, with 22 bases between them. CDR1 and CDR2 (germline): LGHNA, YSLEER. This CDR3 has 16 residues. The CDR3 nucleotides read TGCGCCAGCAGCCGACAGACAGGACATTCACCGGGTGGCTACACCTTC. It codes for CASSRQTGHSPGGYTF.

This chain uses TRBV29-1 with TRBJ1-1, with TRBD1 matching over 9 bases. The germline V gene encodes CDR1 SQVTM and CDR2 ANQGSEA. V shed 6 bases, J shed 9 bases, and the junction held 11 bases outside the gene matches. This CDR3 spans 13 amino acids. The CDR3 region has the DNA TGCAGCGTGGGGGACAGGGCCCCGGCTCAAGCTTTCTTT. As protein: CSVGDRAPAQAFF.

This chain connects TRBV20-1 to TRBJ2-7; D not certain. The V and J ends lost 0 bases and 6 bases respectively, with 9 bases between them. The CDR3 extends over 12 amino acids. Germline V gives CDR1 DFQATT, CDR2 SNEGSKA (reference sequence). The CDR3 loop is CSARDFGGEQYF. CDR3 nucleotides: TGCAGTGCTAGAGACTTCGGTGGCGAGCAGTACTTC.